This passage covers 32 T cell receptor beta chains from one sample sequenced in a study of T cells in Graves' hyperthyroidism and ophthalmopathy. Template material for amplifying TCR beta CDR3 regions consisted of RNA transcripts. Researchers ran a first-round RT-PCR on the TCR CDR3 using the HTBI primer set. TCRdb re-derived calls from the multiplex PCR reads in MiXCR, one entry per CDR3 protein. This sample yields about 360,000 distinct CDR3 sequences, of which roughly an eighth are seen a single time; 9% to 9.5% belongs to the top ten. The sequenced sample was blood. The receptors were gathered from a woman aged 18-29 years with Graves' hyperthyroidism.

The chain joins TRBV4-1 to TRBJ2-3; D gene uncertain. The CDR3 loop spans 16 amino acids. Germline V lookup: CDR1 MGHRA, CDR2 YSYEKL. Trimming removed 1 base at V and 0 bases at J, with 11 bases between. DNA for the CDR3: TGCGCCAGCAGCCAAGGTAGGAGCGATAGCACAGATACGCAGTATTTT. This encodes CASSQGRSDSTDTQYF.

This clonotype was detected ten times or more. V gene TRBV6-1 combines with J gene TRBJ2-6; TRBD1 agrees at 9 bases. The V gene end was trimmed by 7 bases and the J gene end by 0 bases; junction bases not matched to a gene: 13. This CDR3 is built from 19 residues. The V gene's germline CDR1 is MNHNS and CDR2 SASEGT. The CDR3 DNA reads as TGTGCCAGCACCACCCGTATGACAGGGGGTATCTCTGGGGCCAACGTCCTGACTTTC. This translates into CASTTRMTGGISGANVLTF.

Only a few counts were recorded for this clonotype. This sequence joins TRBV30 and TRBJ2-5, with D perhaps assigned TRBD1 or TRBD2 (7 bases each). The germline V gene encodes CDR1 GTSNPN and CDR2 SVGIG (reference sequence). The CDR3 consists of 16 residues. The V and J ends lost 5 bases and 4 bases respectively, with 23 bases between them. The CDR3 DNA is TGTGCCTGGCGACAGGGCCTGGGGGGGGGTCTAGAGACCCAGTACTTC. It yields the protein CAWRQGLGGGLETQYF. Supplemented by reference TRBV30 and TRBJ2-5, the full variable domain reads SQTIHQWPATLVQPVGSPLSLECTVEGTSNPNLYWYRQAAGRGLQLLFYSVGIGQISSEVPQNLSASRPQDRQFILSSKKLLLSDSGFYLCAWRQGLGGGLETQYFGPGTRLLVL.

This clonotype was seen more than once but under ten times. V and J are TRBV20-1 and TRBJ1-4, with a tentative D call TRBD1 (5 bases). V was cut by 6 bases and J by 0 bases, with 14 bases left in between. Per germline, CDR1 DFQATT and CDR2 SNEGSKA (reference sequence). The CDR3 consists of 15 residues. The CDR3 is CSAREGTATNEKLFF. The CDR3 coding sequence is TGCAGTGCCCGCGAGGGGACCGCAACTAATGAAAAACTGTTTTTT.

This rearrangement joins TRBV3-1 to TRBJ2-3, with D unresolved. Trimming left V 4 bases short and J 2 bases short, with 13 bases between. The germline gives CDR1 LGHDT, CDR2 YNNKEL (reference sequence). This CDR3 has 15 residues. The CDR3 region is CASSPSLGITDTQYF. The DNA for the CDR3 is TGTGCCAGCAGCCCCAGTCTTGGGATCACAGATACGCAGTATTTT.

This clonotype occurred many times. The chain couples TRBV18 to TRBJ1-1, with TRBD1 matching over 8 bases. CDR3 length: 15 residues. V was pared by 2 bases and J by 1 base, with 3 bases of the junction left unmatched. Germline V CDR1 and CDR2: KGHSH, LQKENI. The CDR3: CASSPSGTGNTEAFF. The CDR3 DNA is TGTGCCAGCTCACCATCCGGGACAGGGAACACTGAAGCTTTCTTT.

This clonotype was seen a handful of times. The genes are TRBV7-9 and TRBJ1-1; a weak D match, TRBD1 (6 bases). The germline V gene has CDR1 SEHNR and CDR2 FQNEAQ (reference sequence). The CDR3 has 12 amino acids. Trimming stripped 4 bases from V and 9 bases from J, with 12 bases between. The CDR3 DNA sequence: TGTGCCAGCAGCTCCGGGGACATGCAAGCTTTCTTT. It is translated as CASSSGDMQAFF.

This clonotype was counted at least ten times. The genes are TRBV5-1 and TRBJ2-7; D gene unclear. The CDR3 contains 15 residues. Between the trimmed V and J ends, which lost 3 bases and 0 bases, there was a span of 13 bases. CDR1 and CDR2 from the germline V gene are SGHRS and YFSETQ. For the CDR3, the DNA is TGCGCCAGCAGCTCGGACGCCCTGAGCTCCTACGAGCAGTACTTC. It specifies CASSSDALSSYEQYF.

This clonotype was detected many times. This chain links TRBV20-1 with TRBJ1-1; D is unresolved. Trimming removed 2 bases from V and 1 base from J, with 8 bases in between. This CDR3 comprises 13 residues. The germline CDR1 and CDR2 sequences are DFQATT and SNEGSKA (reference sequence). CDR3 nucleotide sequence: TGCAGTGCTAGACTGGGAGGGAACACTGAAGCTTTCTTT. This sequence encodes CSARLGGNTEAFF.

Many counts were recorded for this clonotype. The chain couples TRBV5-6 to TRBJ1-1; 11 positions agree with TRBD1. The CDR3 spans 16 residues. Germline lookup yields CDR1 SGHDT and CDR2 YYEEEE. V lost 0 bases, J lost 2 bases, and 3 bases stayed unmatched. The CDR3, as DNA: TGTGCCAGCAGCTTGGCGGGACAGGGGGGCAACACTGAAGCTTTCTTT. Protein sequence: CASSLAGQGGNTEAFF.

This clonotype came up a few times. This may stem from a read error, because a much larger clone lies one nucleotide away. The V gene is TRBV28, the J gene TRBJ1-5, with D possibly matching TRBD1 (5 bases). V lost 5 bases to trimming and J lost 2 bases, with 22 bases between them. There are 18 residues in the CDR3. The germline CDR1 and CDR2 sequences are MDHEN and SYDVKM. Here the CDR3 reads CASSPPGHGTRRNQPQHF. The CDR3 nucleotides read TGTGCCAGCAGTCCCCCTGGACATGGAACAAGGCGCAATCAGCCCCAGCATTTT.

This clonotype was picked up many times. For the CDR3, the DNA is TGTGCCAGCACCCTCGGGGGGACCTATGGCTACACCTTC. Residues: CASTLGGTYGYTF. This rearrangement joins TRBV28 to TRBJ1-2, with D maybe TRBD1 (5 bases). Germline CDR1 and CDR2: MDHEN and SYDVKM. CDR3 length: 13 amino acids. Deletions cut 7 bases from V and 4 bases from J, with 13 bases between.

As concerns this clonotype: This may arise from a read error, as a much more abundant clone is one base away. V and J are TRBV3-1 and TRBJ2-2, with D unresolved. The CDR3 runs to 15 residues. The ends were cut back, 7 bases at V and 4 bases at J, with 16 bases in the middle. Germline-derived CDR1 and CDR2 are LGHDT and YNNKEL (reference sequence). The CDR3 protein is CASTHLGRSTGELFF. In DNA form, the CDR3 reads TGTGCCAGCACCCATCTGGGAAGGAGCACCGGGGAGCTGTTTTTT.

This clonotype was picked up many times. The rearrangement uses TRBV19 and TRBJ2-1; TRBD2 might be the D (6 bases). Trimming removed 5 bases from V and 5 bases from J, with 19 bases in between. The CDR3 length is 16 residues. Germline CDR1 reads LNHDA; CDR2 reads SQIVND (reference sequence). As DNA, the CDR3 is TGTGCCAGTAGTTCAAGCGGGCTCGTTGGAGACAATGAGCAGTTCTTC. The encoded protein is CASSSSGLVGDNEQFF.

CDR3 loop: CASSPGPGRSVNTEAFF. In DNA, the CDR3 is TGTGCCAGTAGTCCCGGGCCAGGGAGAAGCGTGAACACTGAAGCTTTCTTT. V usage is TRBV19 and J usage is TRBJ1-1; tentatively, D is TRBD1 (5 bases). With 5 bases removed from V and 0 bases from J, the gap between germline ends came to 19 bases. The CDR3 runs to 17 residues. The germline CDR1 and CDR2 sequences are LNHDA and SQIVND (reference sequence).

In its sample, this clonotype was seen many times. The V and J genes are TRBV5-1 and TRBJ2-1, with 7 bases identical to TRBD2. V was pared by 0 bases and J by 2 bases, with 14 bases of the junction left unmatched. This CDR3 has 19 amino acids. Germline V gene data show CDR1 as SGHRS and CDR2 as YFSETQ. Here the CDR3 reads CASSLEVGAGRTPYNEQFF. CDR3 in DNA: TGCGCCAGCAGCTTGGAGGTTGGAGCGGGAAGAACCCCCTACAATGAGCAGTTCTTC.

In this sample, this clonotype turned up many times. This sequence joins TRBV7-9 and TRBJ2-3; no clear D. The CDR3 is 16 amino acids. Trimming shortened V by 4 bases and J by 0 bases, and 14 bases separated the two germline ends. The V gene's germline CDR1 is SEHNR and CDR2 FQNEAQ (reference sequence). CDR3 sequence reads: CASSSRWLTSTDTQYF. For the CDR3, the DNA is TGTGCCAGCAGCTCCCGGTGGCTAACTAGCACAGATACGCAGTATTTT.

In its sample, this clonotype was seen many times. The rearrangement joins TRBV5-8 to TRBJ1-2, with 11 bases identical to TRBD1. With V trimmed by 3 bases and J by 4 bases, 5 bases remained unmatched. The CDR3 spans 15 residues. CDR1 and CDR2 (germline): SGHTS, YDEGEE. CDR3 sequence (DNA): TGTGCCAGCAGCTACCGGACAGGGGGCTCCTATGGCTACACCTTC. Translation gives CASSYRTGGSYGYTF.

The V call is TRBV4-3, the J call TRBJ1-4, with 7 bases fitting TRBD1. The CDR3 spans 17 residues. V lost 0 bases and J lost 4; bases outside the gene matches: 8. CDR1 is LGHNA and CDR2 is YSLEER in the germline V gene. The CDR3 bases are TGCGCCAGCAGCCAAGATTTTGGGGGACAGCTTAATGAAAAACTGTTTTTT. This encodes CASSQDFGGQLNEKLFF.

This clonotype was counted at least ten times. This chain's CDR3 is CASSLLRDRAVLRTF. CDR3 in DNA: TGTGCCAGCAGCCTCCTACGGGACAGGGCCGTGTTGCGCACCTTC. This chain links TRBV11-2 with TRBJ1-2; 9 bases fit TRBD1. CDR3 length equals 15 residues. V was clipped by 5 bases and J by 13 bases; unmatched bases: 17. CDR1 is SGHAT, CDR2 FQNNGV, per germline.

This clonotype occurred many times. This chain uses TRBV20-1 with TRBJ2-3; tentative D call: TRBD1 (5 bases). V was trimmed by 1 base and J by 0 bases, leaving 11 bases between them. This CDR3 has 15 amino acids. Per the germline V gene, CDR1 is DFQATT and CDR2 is SNEGSKA (reference sequence). CDR3 loop: CSARAGAASTDTQYF. The CDR3, as DNA: TGCAGTGCTAGAGCTGGGGCGGCTAGCACAGATACGCAGTATTTT.

Many counts were recorded for this clonotype. This chain uses TRBV20-1 with TRBJ2-7; 11 bases match TRBD1. V lost 6 bases, J lost 6 bases, and 4 bases stayed unmatched. CDR1 DFQATT and CDR2 SNEGSKA come from the germline V gene (reference sequence). The CDR3 loop spans 12 amino acids. DNA for the CDR3: TGCAGTGCGAGGGGACAGGGGGTCGAGCAGTACTTC. This codes for CSARGQGVEQYF.

The CDR3 DNA follows: TGTGCCAGCAGCCAAGAATTGGCGGCCTCAAACTATGGCTACACCTTC. The encoded protein is CASSQELAASNYGYTF. This chain links TRBV4-2 with TRBJ1-2; no reliable D call. Germline V gene lookup returns CDR1 LGHNA and CDR2 YNFKEQ. Trimming removed 0 bases at V and 2 bases at J, with 13 bases between. There are 16 residues in the CDR3.

This clonotype was detected ten times or more. The V gene is TRBV7-2, the J gene TRBJ2-5; 9 bases line up with TRBD2. V was clipped by 8 bases and J by 5 bases; unmatched bases: 3. Germline V gene sequence: CDR1 SGHTA, CDR2 FQGNSA. The CDR3 is 12 amino acids. The DNA of the CDR3 is TGTGCCAGCCGACTAGCGGATGAGACCCAGTACTTC. It codes for CASRLADETQYF.

Many counts were recorded for this clonotype. The rearrangement links TRBV4-3 to TRBJ1-2, with 8 nucleotides matching TRBD1. J lost 7 bases, V lost 0 bases, and 4 bases had no gene match. The length of the CDR3 is 14 residues. Germline-derived CDR1 and CDR2 are LGHNA and YSLEER. CDR3 loop: CASSQDLGTGGYTF. As DNA, the CDR3 is TGCGCCAGCAGCCAAGATCTGGGGACAGGTGGCTACACCTTC.

This clonotype was observed a handful of times. A much larger clone is a single base away; this may be a read error. The V gene is TRBV13, the J gene TRBJ2-1, with D unclear. CDR3 size: 14 residues. CDR1 and CDR2 from the germline V gene are PRHDT and FYEKMQ (reference sequence). The CDR3 region has the DNA TGTGCCACGGTCCGGGCCCCCTCCTACGATGAGCAGTTCTTC. As protein: CATVRAPSYDEQFF. Looking up the rest from reference TRBV13 and TRBJ2-1 gives the full variable domain: AAGVIQSPRHLIKEKRETATLKCYPIPRHDTVYWYQQGPGQDPQFLISFYEKMQSDKGSIPDRFSAQQFSDYHSELNMSSLELGDSALYFCATVRAPSYDEQFFGPGTRLTVL.

In its sample, this clonotype was seen many times. The gene calls are TRBV12-3 or TRBV12-4 and TRBJ2-1; 7 positions match TRBD2. Germline trimming cut 6 bases from V and 4 bases from J; bases unmatched to any gene: 6. The CDR3 sequence is 14 residues long. The CDR3 here is CASRTAGTYNEQFF. The CDR3 DNA follows: TGTGCCAGCAGGACAGCGGGGACGTACAATGAGCAGTTCTTC.

This clonotype was seen ten or more times. The chain couples TRBV20-1 to TRBJ2-7, with TRBD1 as a possible D gene (6 bases). The germline CDR1 and CDR2 sequences are DFQATT and SNEGSKA (reference sequence). Trimming left V 0 bases short and J 3 bases short, with 18 bases between. The CDR3 spans 16 residues. The CDR3: CSAREKGRGSFYEQYF. The CDR3 nucleotides are TGCAGTGCTAGAGAGAAGGGCAGGGGCTCGTTCTACGAGCAGTACTTC.

The chain links TRBV15 to TRBJ2-3, with D uncertain. Trimming shortened V by 0 bases and J by 0 bases, and 13 bases separated the two germline ends. CDR1 and CDR2 (germline): LNHNV, YYDKDF (reference sequence). The CDR3 totals 17 residues. The CDR3 sequence: CATSRDFSLASTDTQYF. In DNA, the CDR3 is TGTGCCACCAGCAGAGATTTTTCCCTGGCTAGCACAGATACGCAGTATTTT.

The table lists this clonotype with many counts. V gene TRBV3-1 combines with J gene TRBJ2-2, with 14 nucleotides matching TRBD2. The CDR3 is 19 residues long. Germline values: CDR1 LGHDT, CDR2 YNNKEL (reference sequence). Trimming at V came to 0 bases and at J to 5 bases, leaving 8 bases not matched to a gene. CDR3 residues: CASSQEQTSGGAKTGELFF. The CDR3 DNA is TGTGCCAGCAGCCAAGAGCAGACTAGCGGGGGGGCAAAGACCGGGGAGCTGTTTTTT.

The chain recombines TRBV27 with TRBJ2-5; 7 nucleotides line up with TRBD1. The CDR3 sequence is 13 residues long. Germline V lookup: CDR1 MNHEY, CDR2 SMNVEV (reference sequence). Germline trimming cut 3 bases from V and 5 bases from J; bases unmatched to any gene: 3. The CDR3 sequence: CASSFSRGETQYF. CDR3 nucleotides: TGTGCCAGCAGTTTCTCCAGGGGGGAGACCCAGTACTTC.

This clonotype was counted at least ten times. The chain employs TRBV28 and TRBJ2-7; 9 bases are a match to TRBD1. The germline gives CDR1 MDHEN, CDR2 SYDVKM. CDR3 length: 14 amino acids. The ends lost 7 bases at V and 1 base at J; junction bases unmatched: 5. The CDR3 spells CASTSTGGSYEQYF. The CDR3 bases are TGTGCCAGCACCTCGACAGGGGGTTCCTACGAGCAGTACTTC. Using reference TRBV28 and TRBJ2-7 for the parts outside the CDR3, the full variable domain is DVKVTQSSRYLVKRTGEKVFLECVQDMDHENMFWYRQDPGLGLRLIYFSYDVKMKEKGDIPEGYSVSREKKERFSLILESASTNQTSMYLCASTSTGGSYEQYFGPGTRLTVT.